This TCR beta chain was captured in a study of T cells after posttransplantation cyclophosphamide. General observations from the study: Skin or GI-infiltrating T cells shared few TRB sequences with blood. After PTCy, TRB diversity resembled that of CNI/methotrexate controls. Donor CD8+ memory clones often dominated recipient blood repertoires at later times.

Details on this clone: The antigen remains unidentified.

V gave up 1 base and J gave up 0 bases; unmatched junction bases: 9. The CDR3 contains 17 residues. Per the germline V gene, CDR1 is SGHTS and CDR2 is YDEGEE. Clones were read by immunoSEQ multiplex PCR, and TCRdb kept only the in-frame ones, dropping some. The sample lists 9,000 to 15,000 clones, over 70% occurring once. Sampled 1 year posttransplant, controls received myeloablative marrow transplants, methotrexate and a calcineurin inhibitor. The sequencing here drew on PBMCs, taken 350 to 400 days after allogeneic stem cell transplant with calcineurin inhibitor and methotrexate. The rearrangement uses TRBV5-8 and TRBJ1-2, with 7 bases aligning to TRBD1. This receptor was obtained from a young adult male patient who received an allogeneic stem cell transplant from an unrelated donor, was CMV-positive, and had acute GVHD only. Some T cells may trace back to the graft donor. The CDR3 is CASSLPGQRVANYGYTF. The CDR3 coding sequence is TGTGCCAGCAGCTTGCCGGGACAGCGAGTAGCTAACTATGGCTACACCTTC.